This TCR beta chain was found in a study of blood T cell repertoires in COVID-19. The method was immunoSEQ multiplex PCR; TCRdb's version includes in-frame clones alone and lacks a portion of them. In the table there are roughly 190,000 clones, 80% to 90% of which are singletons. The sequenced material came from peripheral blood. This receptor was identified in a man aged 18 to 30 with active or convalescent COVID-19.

This CDR3 is CASSELAAGSNQPQHF. In DNA, the CDR3 is TGTGCCAGCAGTGAATTAGCGGCAGGTAGCAATCAGCCCCAGCATTTT. The chain links TRBV25-1 to TRBJ1-5; D ambiguous. This CDR3 contains 16 residues. Germline loops: CDR1 MGHDK, CDR2 SYGVNS. V lost 1 base to trimming and J lost 0 bases, with 10 bases between them.